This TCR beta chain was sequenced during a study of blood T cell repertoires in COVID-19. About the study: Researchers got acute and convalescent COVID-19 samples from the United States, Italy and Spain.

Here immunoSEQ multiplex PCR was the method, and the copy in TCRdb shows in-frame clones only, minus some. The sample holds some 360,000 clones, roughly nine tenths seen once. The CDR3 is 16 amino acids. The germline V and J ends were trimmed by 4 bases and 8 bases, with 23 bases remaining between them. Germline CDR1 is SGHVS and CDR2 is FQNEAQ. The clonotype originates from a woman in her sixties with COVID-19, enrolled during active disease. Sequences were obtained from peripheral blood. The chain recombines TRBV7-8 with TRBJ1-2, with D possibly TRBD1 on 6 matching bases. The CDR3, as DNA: TGTGCCAGCAGCTCTCCCGCCCAGGGGAAATTCGGAGGCTACACCTTC. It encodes CASSSPAQGKFGGYTF.